Shown below are 16 T cell receptor beta chains from a single sample sequenced in a study of identical twins. TCRdb used MiXCR to reprocess the 5' RACE reads, holding one entry per CDR3 protein. The sample has 350,000 to 450,000 distinct CDR3 sequences; approximately 18% are singletons. Sequenced sample: naive T cells sorted from blood. The receptors shown here come from a man aged 45-65 years in good health.

The V gene is TRBV18, the J gene TRBJ2-5; D ambiguous. The CDR3 is 14 residues long. The V end lost 2 bases, the J end lost 2 bases, and 9 bases lay between the germline ends. Germline V gives CDR1 KGHSH, CDR2 LQKENI. CDR3 amino acids: CASSPWAAQETQYF. CDR3 DNA: TGTGCCAGCTCACCATGGGCAGCACAAGAGACCCAGTACTTC.

The table lists this clonotype with many counts. The chain joins TRBV6-5 to TRBJ1-2; the D gene is possibly TRBD1 (5 bases). The CDR3 is 13 amino acids. Trimming stripped 4 bases from V and 3 bases from J, with 9 bases between. Germline loops: CDR1 MNHEY, CDR2 SVGAGI. In DNA, the CDR3 is TGTGCCAGCAGTTTAGGGGAGGACTATGGCTACACCTTC. Translated: CASSLGEDYGYTF.

The chain is built from TRBV20-1 and TRBJ2-7; D gene uncertain. The CDR3 has 11 residues. The V end was cut by 3 bases, the J end by 5 bases, with 8 bases between. CDR1 is DFQATT and CDR2 is SNEGSKA in the germline V gene (reference sequence). As DNA, the CDR3 is TGCAGTGCTAGTGTGATCCACGAGCAGTACTTC. Protein product: CSASVIHEQYF.

This chain joins TRBV6-5 and TRBJ1-2, with D perhaps matching TRBD1 (5 bases). Germline-derived CDR1 and CDR2 are MNHEY and SVGAGI. V was pared by 1 base and J by 1 base, with 13 bases between. CDR3 length: 16 amino acids. The CDR3 coding sequence is TGTGCCAGCAGTTACTTCTTTCGGGACGGTAACTATGGCTACACCTTC. It codes for CASSYFFRDGNYGYTF.

There are many counts of this clonotype. The chain joins TRBV4-3 to TRBJ2-1; D gene ambiguous. This CDR3 is 13 amino acids long. V dropped 0 bases and J dropped 9 bases, with 9 bases sitting between them. Germline CDR1 LGHNA, CDR2 YSLEER. The CDR3 region is CASSQDKSTEQFF. The CDR3 DNA follows: TGCGCCAGCAGCCAAGATAAGTCCACTGAGCAGTTCTTC.

The chain has TRBV5-1 and TRBJ2-2, with D possibly TRBD1 on 7 matching bases. Germline CDR1 reads SGHRS; CDR2 reads YFSETQ. The CDR3 spans 13 residues. V gave up 4 bases and J gave up 6 bases, with 10 bases separating them. The CDR3 coding sequence is TGCGCCAGCAGCGCCAGGGGGGCCGGGGAGCTGTTTTTT. Translated, it gives CASSARGAGELFF.

This clonotype was counted at least ten times. J is TRBJ2-7 and V is TRBV5-6; 9 bases are a match to TRBD1. After removal of 0 bases from V and 4 bases from J, the junction contained 5 bases not matched to a gene. This CDR3 has 15 amino acids. Germline CDR1 and CDR2: SGHDT and YYEEEE. The CDR3 region is CASSLVGQGMYEQYF. In nucleotides, the CDR3 is TGTGCCAGCAGCTTGGTGGGACAGGGAATGTACGAGCAGTACTTC.

The J gene is TRBJ2-7, the V gene TRBV14; D call uncertain. Trimming shortened V by 0 bases and J by 5 bases, and 11 bases separated the two germline ends. CDR1 and CDR2 (germline): SGHDN, FVKESK. The CDR3 has 14 amino acids. For the CDR3, the DNA is TGTGCCAGCAGCCAAGATCTGGGGTTCCACGAGCAGTACTTC. Amino acid sequence: CASSQDLGFHEQYF.

The CDR3 DNA reads as TGTGCCAGCAGTTTCAAGCGGGGGAGCTCCTACAATGAGCAGTTCTTC. Its protein is CASSFKRGSSYNEQFF. The rearrangement joins TRBV27 to TRBJ2-1; 8 bases are shared with TRBD2. CDR1 and CDR2 (germline): MNHEY, SMNVEV (reference sequence). Trimming took 3 bases from V and 0 from J; bases not matched to a gene: 4. CDR3 length: 16 residues.

V and J are TRBV6-2 or TRBV6-3 and TRBJ1-1; no firm D call. Trimming left V 2 bases short and J 9 bases short, with 13 bases between. The CDR3 contains 13 residues. The V gene's germline CDR1 is MNHEY and CDR2 SVGEGT. Written as DNA, the CDR3 is TGTGCCAGCAGTTACGCGGGAGTCTTAAAAGCTTTCTTT. Its translation: CASSYAGVLKAFF.

This clonotype was counted a few times. The chain links TRBV7-9 to TRBJ2-3; D not resolved. The germline V gene encodes CDR1 SEHNR and CDR2 FQNEAQ (reference sequence). The ends were cut back, 4 bases at V and 2 bases at J, with 10 bases in the middle. The CDR3 sequence is 14 residues long. The CDR3 bases are TGTGCCAGCAGCTATAGGTCGTCCACAGATACGCAGTATTTT. This translates into CASSYRSSTDTQYF.

This clonotype occurred a few times. The chain employs TRBV2 and TRBJ2-3; D uncertain. The germline V and J ends were trimmed by 2 bases and 3 bases, with 12 bases remaining between them. The CDR3 length is 15 residues. CDR1 is SNHLY, CDR2 FYNNEI, per germline. This chain's CDR3 is CASSEPADLTDTQYF. CDR3 in DNA: TGTGCCAGCAGTGAACCCGCGGACCTAACAGATACGCAGTATTTT. Supplemented by reference TRBV2 and TRBJ2-3, the full variable domain reads EPEVTQTPSHQVTQMGQEVILRCVPISNHLYFYWYRQILGQKVEFLVSFYNNEISEKSEIFDDQFSVERPDGSNFTLKIRSTKLEDSAMYFCASSEPADLTDTQYFGPGTRLTVL.

Comments on this clonotype: This may come from a read error, since a much larger clone is one base off. V is TRBV7-8 and J is TRBJ1-1, with unresolved D. Germline V CDR1 and CDR2: SGHVS, FQNEAQ. The CDR3 is 15 residues long. The CDR3 DNA sequence: TGTGCCAGCAGTATCCAACAGAGAATGAACACTAAAGCTTTCTTT. Translation: CASSIQQRMNTKAFF.

Ten or more counts support this clonotype. V usage is TRBV7-2 and J usage is TRBJ2-7; 8 nucleotides align to TRBD1. Germline V gene data show CDR1 as SGHTA and CDR2 as FQGNSA. The J segment lost 6 bases and the V segment lost 2 bases, leaving 9 bases of the junction unmatched. CDR3 size: 15 residues. CDR3 sequence: CASSLLGAGGGEQYF. Written as DNA, the CDR3 is TGTGCCAGCAGCTTATTAGGGGCAGGGGGCGGCGAGCAGTACTTC. The full variable domain, in which reference TRBV7-2 and TRBJ2-7 provide the parts outside the CDR3, is GAGVSQSPSNKVTEKGKDVELRCDPISGHTALYWYRQSLGQGLEFLIYFQGNSAPDKSGLPSDRFSAERTGGSVSTLTIQRTQQEDSAVYLCASSLLGAGGGEQYFGPGTRLTVT.

The CDR3 coding sequence is TGTGCCAGCAGGCCAAGACAGGGGGGAAACACCGGGGAGCTGTTTTTT. Protein product: CASRPRQGGNTGELFF. The chain links TRBV27 to TRBJ2-2; 9 bases are a match to TRBD1. Germline V CDR1 and CDR2: MNHEY, SMNVEV (reference sequence). J gave up 2 bases and V 6 bases, and 7 bases lay outside the gene matches. This CDR3 is 16 amino acids long.

This clonotype was picked up many times. This chain joins TRBV3-1 and TRBJ1-5, with 10 nucleotides matching TRBD1. The CDR3 totals 17 residues. The J segment lost 5 bases and the V segment lost 1 base, leaving 8 bases of the junction unmatched. In germline, CDR1 is LGHDT, CDR2 YNNKEL (reference sequence). CDR3 in DNA: TGTGCCAGCAGCCAAGGTCTGAGACAGGGGGCCGATCAGCCCCAGCATTTT. Translating it yields CASSQGLRQGADQPQHF. Complete variable domain (other parts from reference TRBV3-1 and TRBJ1-5): DTAVSQTPKYLVTQMGNDKSIKCEQNLGHDTMYWYKQDSKKFLKIMFSYNNKELIINETVPNRFSPKSPDKAHLNLHINSLELGDSAVYFCASSQGLRQGADQPQHFGDGTRLSIL.